Reported below is one T cell receptor (beta chain). Antigen: not known. This sample was taken from a study of OX40 agonist ivuxolimab in advanced cancers. Regarding the study as a whole: In CD8+ T cells, expanded clones were on average more numerous than in CD4+.

The CDR3 is made up of 15 amino acids. The V gene lost 7 bases and the J gene lost 9 bases, with 22 bases spanning the gap. Per the germline V gene, CDR1 is SGHVS and CDR2 is FQNEAQ. TCRdb's copy holds only in-frame clones and misses some; the assay was immunoSEQ multiplex PCR. This sample yields about 35,000 clones, of which roughly 84% are seen a single time; approximately 14% belongs to the top ten. The clonotype was recovered from an adult with an advanced solid tumor such as melanoma, head and neck, liver or kidney cancer. The specimen comprised CD4+ or CD8+ T cells sorted from blood, sampled in a trial of the OX40 agonist ivuxolimab. This chain joins TRBV7-8 and TRBJ2-4, with a possible D match to TRBD2 (7 bases). The CDR3 nucleotides are TGTGCCAGCACGAAGGGGGGGGCAGGCCAGGGCATTCAGTACTTC. Translation: CASTKGGAGQGIQYF.